The 3 T cell receptor beta chains given below trace back to one sample, sequenced in a study of CD8 T cells in Susac syndrome. An input of roughly 0.5 to 1 ug of RNA was subjected to reverse transcription using random hexamers. One entry per CDR3 protein, called by TCRdb with MiXCR from the immunoSEQ multiplex PCR reads. The data contain roughly 200,000 distinct CDR3 sequences, 85% to 95% of them singletons. The source material was CD4+ T cells from PBMCs. The source is a human donor with Susac syndrome.

The CDR3 region has the DNA TGTGCCAGCAGTTACAGACAGAAAACATCCTACGAGCAGTACTTC. This translates into CASSYRQKTSYEQYF. This sequence joins TRBV6-2 or TRBV6-3 and TRBJ2-7; perhaps TRBD1 as D (5 bases). Germline values: CDR1 MNHEY, CDR2 SVGEGT. V was cut by 2 bases and J by 1 base, with 12 bases left in between. The CDR3 has 15 amino acids.

This clonotype occurred a few times. V is TRBV11-2 and J is TRBJ2-2, with D tentatively TRBD2 (6 bases). The CDR3 is made up of 15 amino acids. Germline assignment: CDR1 SGHAT and CDR2 FQNNGV. V was cut by 1 base and J by 4 bases, with 10 bases left in between. The CDR3, as DNA: TGTGCCAGCAGCTTAGGGGGACTTCTCACCGGGGAGCTGTTTTTT. The encoded protein is CASSLGGLLTGELFF.

The genes are TRBV29-1 and TRBJ2-1; 12 bases map to TRBD2. The junction had 13 bases not matched to a gene; V was cut back by 4 bases and J by 0 bases. Per the germline V gene, CDR1 is SQVTM and CDR2 is ANQGSEA. This CDR3 has 19 residues. CDR3 bases: TGCAGCGTTGCCCTGTTAACTAGCGGGAGGCCGAGCTCCTACAATGAGCAGTTCTTC. Translating it yields CSVALLTSGRPSSYNEQFF.